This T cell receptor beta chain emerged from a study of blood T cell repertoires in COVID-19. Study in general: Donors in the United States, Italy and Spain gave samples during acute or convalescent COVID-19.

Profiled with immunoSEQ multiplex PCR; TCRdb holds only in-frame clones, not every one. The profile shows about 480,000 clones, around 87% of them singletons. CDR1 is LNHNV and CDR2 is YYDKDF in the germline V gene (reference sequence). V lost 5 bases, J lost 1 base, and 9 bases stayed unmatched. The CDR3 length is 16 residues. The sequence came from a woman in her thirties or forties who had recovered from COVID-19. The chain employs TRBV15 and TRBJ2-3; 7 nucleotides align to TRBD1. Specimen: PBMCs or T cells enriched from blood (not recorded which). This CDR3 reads CATSRQGGMGTDTQYF. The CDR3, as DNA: TGTGCCACCAGCCGCCAAGGGGGCATGGGCACAGATACGCAGTATTTT.